This TCR beta chain was recovered during a study of cytomegalovirus exposure and HLA in healthy donors. PCR involved 60 Vbeta and 13 Jbeta primers. Only in-frame clones appear in the TCRdb table, and some are missing; sequencing was by immunoSEQ multiplex PCR. The sample consists of hundreds of thousands of clones, about three quarters of them appearing once. CDR1 and CDR2 from the germline V gene are MDHEN and SYDVKM. After removal of 6 bases from V and 1 base from J, the junction contained 14 bases not matched to a gene. The CDR3 runs to 17 residues. This sequence joins TRBV28 and TRBJ1-1; 7 bases align to TRBD1. The sequence derives from a male donor in good health and CMV-seronegative. Sequencing was carried out using PBMCs. In DNA form, the CDR3 reads TGTGCCAGCAGCGCCCCCCACAGGGGCCCCCGGAACACTGAAGCTTTCTTT. Protein: CASSAPHRGPRNTEAFF.